A single sample gave rise to the 16 T cell receptor beta chains below, sequenced in a study of PD-L1 blockade in urothelial cancer. Described time point: pretreatment peripheral blood. Data came from immunoSEQ multiplex PCR; TCRdb stores just in-frame clones and leaves some out. The table lists roughly 90,000 clones, approximately 88% of them singletons. The source material was PBMCs, sampled around atezolizumab (anti-PD-L1) treatment. All receptors come from an elderly woman with urothelial cancer.

The V call is TRBV7-6, the J call TRBJ2-7; 8 bases match TRBD2. Per germline, CDR1 SGHVS and CDR2 FNYEAQ. V lost 4 bases to trimming and J lost 4 bases; unmatched junction nucleotides: 12. The CDR3 length is 16 residues. CDR3 sequence: CASSSQWGSGTYEQYF. The CDR3 nucleotides are TGTGCCAGCAGCTCCCAATGGGGTAGCGGGACGTACGAGCAGTACTTC.

V usage is TRBV19 and J usage is TRBJ2-3; TRBD2 might be the D (6 bases). Germline CDR1 and CDR2: LNHDA and SQIVND (reference sequence). This CDR3 comprises 14 residues. Trimming stripped 5 bases from V and 6 bases from J, with 15 bases between. The CDR3 here is CASSHGTREDTQYF. The CDR3 coding sequence is TGTGCCAGTAGTCATGGGACCCGGGAGGATACGCAGTATTTT. The full variable domain, with the rest looked up from reference TRBV19 and TRBJ2-3, is DGGITQSPKYLFRKEGQNVTLSCEQNLNHDAMYWYRQDPGQGLRLIYYSQIVNDFQKGDIAEGYSVSREKKESFPLTVTSAQKNPTAFYLCASSHGTREDTQYFGPGTRLTVL.

The chain carries TRBV18 and TRBJ1-1, with 7 bases lining up with TRBD1. This CDR3 has 14 residues. V lost 1 base, J lost 2 bases, and 1 base stayed unmatched. CDR1 is KGHSH, CDR2 LQKENI, per germline. The CDR3 DNA reads as TGTGCCAGCTCACCACGGGACAGAAACACTGAAGCTTTCTTT. Its translation is CASSPRDRNTEAFF.

V usage is TRBV28 and J usage is TRBJ2-1; 7 bases map to TRBD1. The V and J ends lost 8 bases and 4 bases, in that order; junction bases with no gene match: 2. The CDR3 spans 12 residues. Germline CDR1 is MDHEN and CDR2 is SYDVKM. CDR3 sequence: CASGGQYNEQFF. The CDR3 DNA is TGTGCCAGCGGGGGACAGTACAATGAGCAGTTCTTC.

The CDR3 here is CASSLYSGIHEQYF. The CDR3, as DNA: TGTGCCAGCAGCTTGTACTCAGGGATCCACGAGCAGTACTTC. The chain is built from TRBV5-6 and TRBJ2-7; a weak D match, TRBD1 (5 bases). From germline, CDR1 is SGHDT and CDR2 YYEEEE. The CDR3 is 14 residues long. Trimming pared 1 base from V and 5 bases from J, leaving 13 bases between.

The rearrangement joins TRBV11-2 to TRBJ2-3, with 7 bases fitting TRBD2. Germline V CDR1 and CDR2: SGHAT, FQNNGV. V gave up 11 bases and J gave up 1 base; unmatched junction bases: 6. This CDR3 has 13 amino acids. CDR3 region: CADRAGGTDTQYF. For the CDR3, the DNA is TGTGCCGACCGGGCGGGGGGCACAGATACGCAGTATTTT.

V is TRBV5-1 and J is TRBJ2-1, with 9 bases lining up with TRBD2. Germline loops: CDR1 SGHRS, CDR2 YFSETQ. V trimming: 0 bases; J trimming: 1 base; junction bases outside the gene matches: 2. The CDR3 has 16 amino acids. The CDR3 reads CASSLAAGGSYNEQFF. The CDR3 DNA sequence: TGCGCCAGCAGCTTGGCGGCGGGAGGGTCCTACAATGAGCAGTTCTTC.

This rearrangement joins TRBV6-1 to TRBJ2-3; TRBD1 aligns across 8 bases. The CDR3 has 15 residues. The germline gives CDR1 MNHNS, CDR2 SASEGT. The V gene end was trimmed by 7 bases and the J gene end by 3 bases; junction bases not matched to a gene: 9. CDR3 residues: CASIRQGMGTDTQYF. The CDR3 DNA is TGTGCCAGCATTCGACAGGGGATGGGAACAGATACGCAGTATTTT.

The rearrangement joins TRBV7-9 to TRBJ1-3; D is unresolved. CDR1 and CDR2 from the germline V gene are SEHNR and FQNEAQ (reference sequence). V shed 8 bases and J shed 4 bases, with 9 bases lying between them. The CDR3 extends over 12 amino acids. The CDR3 loop is CASLPGGNTIYF. In nucleotides, the CDR3 is TGTGCCAGCCTTCCGGGGGGAAACACCATATATTTT.

The V gene is TRBV9, the J gene TRBJ2-7; D is ambiguous. Looked up from germline, CDR1 is SGDLS and CDR2 is YYNGEE. Trimming pared 4 bases from V and 0 bases from J, leaving 11 bases between. The CDR3 covers 14 residues. The CDR3 region has the DNA TGTGCCAGCAGCCCCCGACTGAGCTCCTACGAGCAGTACTTC. It codes for CASSPRLSSYEQYF.

The chain uses TRBV25-1 and TRBJ2-1, with 7 bases that match TRBD1. Germline CDR1 reads MGHDK; CDR2 reads SYGVNS. This CDR3 contains 15 residues. V gave up 10 bases and J gave up 2 bases; unmatched junction bases: 11. The CDR3 sequence is CATSEWDSPYNEQFF. The CDR3 DNA is TGTGCCACCTCTGAGTGGGACAGCCCCTACAATGAGCAGTTCTTC.

The chain employs TRBV28 and TRBJ1-2; D remains ambiguous. Trimming took 10 bases from V and 5 from J, leaving 14 bases between them. The CDR3 runs 12 residues. Germline V lookup: CDR1 MDHEN, CDR2 SYDVKM. CDR3 bases: TGTGCCATCGCGGGAAGATATTATGGCTACACCTTC. Translation gives CAIAGRYYGYTF.

This clone was counted once. V and J are TRBV27 and TRBJ2-7; TRBD1 aligns across 9 bases. Germline values: CDR1 MNHEY, CDR2 SMNVEV (reference sequence). The J segment lost 5 bases and the V segment lost 2 bases, leaving 7 bases of the junction unmatched. The CDR3 length is 15 residues. In DNA, the CDR3 is TGTGCCAGCAGTTTAGGCGGGACAGGGTACAACGAGCAGTACTTC. Amino acids: CASSLGGTGYNEQYF.

This clone was seen just once. The J gene is TRBJ1-5, the V gene TRBV10-3; 7 nucleotides line up with TRBD1. Germline V gene data show CDR1 as ENHRY and CDR2 as SYGVKD. The V gene end was trimmed by 3 bases and the J gene end by 2 bases; junction bases not matched to a gene: 4. The CDR3 is 15 residues long. CDR3: CAISEGGAGNQPQHF. The CDR3 DNA sequence: TGTGCCATCAGTGAAGGGGGCGCGGGCAATCAGCCCCAGCATTTT.

This clone appeared once. This chain uses TRBV27 with TRBJ2-2; D might be TRBD1 (6 bases). Germline V lookup: CDR1 MNHEY, CDR2 SMNVEV (reference sequence). Trimming stripped 2 bases from V and 1 base from J, with 8 bases between. The CDR3 loop spans 15 amino acids. The CDR3 nucleotides are TGTGCCAGCAGTTTAGACAGGTTGAACACCGGGGAGCTGTTTTTT. It translates to CASSLDRLNTGELFF.

The count of this clone is one. The chain carries TRBV18 and TRBJ1-1, with D possibly matching TRBD1 (5 bases). V was clipped by 3 bases and J by 0 bases, with 14 bases between them. The germline V gene has CDR1 KGHSH and CDR2 LQKENI. This CDR3 spans 16 amino acids. For the CDR3, the DNA is TGTGCCAGCTCACCGCGCCGACAGCTGATGAACACTGAAGCTTTCTTT. Translated: CASSPRRQLMNTEAFF. The whole variable domain, filled in from reference TRBV18 and TRBJ1-1, reads NAGVMQNPRHLVRRRGQEARLRCSPMKGHSHVYWYRQLPEEGLKFMVYLQKENIIDESGMPKERFSAEFPKEGPSILRIQQVVRGDSAAYFCASSPRRQLMNTEAFFGQGTRLTVV.